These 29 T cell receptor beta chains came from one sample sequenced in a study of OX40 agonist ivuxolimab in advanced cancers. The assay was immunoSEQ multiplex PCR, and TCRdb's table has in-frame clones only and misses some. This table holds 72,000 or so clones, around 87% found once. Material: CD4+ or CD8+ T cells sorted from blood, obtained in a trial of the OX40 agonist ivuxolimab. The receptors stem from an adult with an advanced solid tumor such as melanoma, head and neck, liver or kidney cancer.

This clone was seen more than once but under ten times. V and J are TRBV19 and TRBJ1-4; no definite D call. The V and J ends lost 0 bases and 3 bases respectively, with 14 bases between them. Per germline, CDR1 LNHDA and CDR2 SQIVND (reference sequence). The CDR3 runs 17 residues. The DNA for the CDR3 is TGTGCCAGTAGTATAGATGGTGGACGGCGCGCTAATGAAAAACTGTTTTTT. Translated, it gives CASSIDGGRRANEKLFF.

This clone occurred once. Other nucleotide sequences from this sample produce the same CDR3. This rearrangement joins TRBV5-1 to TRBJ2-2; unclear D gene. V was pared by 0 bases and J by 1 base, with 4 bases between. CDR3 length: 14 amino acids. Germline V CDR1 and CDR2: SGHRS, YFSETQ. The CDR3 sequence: CASSLGQNTGELFF. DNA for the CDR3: TGCGCCAGCAGCTTGGGTCAGAACACCGGGGAGCTGTTTTTT.

CDR3 amino acids: CASSDPLRYGYTF. CDR3 DNA sequence: TGTGCCAGCAGCGATCCTTTACGTTATGGCTACACCTTC. The rearrangement uses TRBV5-4 and TRBJ1-2; no definite D call. This CDR3 has 13 amino acids. Germline V gene sequence: CDR1 SGHNT, CDR2 YYREEE (reference sequence). Trimming took off 4 bases at V and 5 bases at J, with 12 bases between the two ends.

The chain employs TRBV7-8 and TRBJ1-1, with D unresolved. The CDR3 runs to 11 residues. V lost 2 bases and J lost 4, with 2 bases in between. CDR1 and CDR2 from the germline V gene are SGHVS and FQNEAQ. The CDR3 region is CASSLRTEAFF. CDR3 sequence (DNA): TGTGCCAGCAGCTTACGCACTGAAGCTTTCTTT.

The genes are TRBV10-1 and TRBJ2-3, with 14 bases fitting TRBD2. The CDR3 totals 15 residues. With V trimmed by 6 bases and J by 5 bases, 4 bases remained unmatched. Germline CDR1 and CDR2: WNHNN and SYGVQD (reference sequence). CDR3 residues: CASSGLAGGRDTQYF. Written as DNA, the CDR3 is TGCGCCAGCAGCGGACTAGCGGGAGGAAGAGATACGCAGTATTTT.

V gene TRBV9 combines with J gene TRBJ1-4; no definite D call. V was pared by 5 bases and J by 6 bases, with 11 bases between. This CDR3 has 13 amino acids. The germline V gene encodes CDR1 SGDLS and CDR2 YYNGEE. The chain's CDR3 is CASSTGVHEKLFF. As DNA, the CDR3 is TGTGCCAGCAGTACGGGAGTCCATGAAAAACTGTTTTTT.

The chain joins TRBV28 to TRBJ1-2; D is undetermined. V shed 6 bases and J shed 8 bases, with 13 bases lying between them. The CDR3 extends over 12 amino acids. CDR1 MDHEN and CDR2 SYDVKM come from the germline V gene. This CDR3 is CASSPAADGYTF. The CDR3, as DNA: TGTGCCAGCAGCCCTGCGGCTGACGGCTACACCTTC.

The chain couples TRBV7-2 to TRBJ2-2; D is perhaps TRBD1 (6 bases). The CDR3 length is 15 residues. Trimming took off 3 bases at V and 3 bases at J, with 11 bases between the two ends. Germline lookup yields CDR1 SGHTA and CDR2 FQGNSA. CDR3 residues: CASSFRTGYTGELFF. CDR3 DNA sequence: TGTGCCAGCAGCTTTAGAACAGGGTACACCGGGGAGCTGTTTTTT. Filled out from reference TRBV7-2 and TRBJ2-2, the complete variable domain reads GAGVSQSPSNKVTEKGKDVELRCDPISGHTALYWYRQSLGQGLEFLIYFQGNSAPDKSGLPSDRFSAERTGGSVSTLTIQRTQQEDSAVYLCASSFRTGYTGELFFGEGSRLTVL.

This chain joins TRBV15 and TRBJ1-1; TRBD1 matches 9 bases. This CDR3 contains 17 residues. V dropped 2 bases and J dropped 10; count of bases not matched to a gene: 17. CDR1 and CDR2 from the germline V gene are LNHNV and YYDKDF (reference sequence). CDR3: CATSRRKTTGGGQVAFF. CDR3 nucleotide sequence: TGTGCCACCAGCAGACGAAAAACCACAGGGGGCGGTCAGGTAGCTTTCTTT.

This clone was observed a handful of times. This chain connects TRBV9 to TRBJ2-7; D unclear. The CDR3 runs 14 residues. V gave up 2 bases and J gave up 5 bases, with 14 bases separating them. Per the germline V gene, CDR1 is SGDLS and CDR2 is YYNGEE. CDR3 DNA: TGTGCCAGCAGCGTTAATTCCTGGCCCGACGAGCAGTACTTC. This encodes CASSVNSWPDEQYF.

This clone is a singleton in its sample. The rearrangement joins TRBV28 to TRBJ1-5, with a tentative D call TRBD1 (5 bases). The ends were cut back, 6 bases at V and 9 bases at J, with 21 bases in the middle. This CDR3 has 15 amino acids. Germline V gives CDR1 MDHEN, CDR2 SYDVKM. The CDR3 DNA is TGTGCCAGCAGGGGGGGGAGTCTGGGAAGAGGGCCCCAGCATTTT. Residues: CASRGGSLGRGPQHF.

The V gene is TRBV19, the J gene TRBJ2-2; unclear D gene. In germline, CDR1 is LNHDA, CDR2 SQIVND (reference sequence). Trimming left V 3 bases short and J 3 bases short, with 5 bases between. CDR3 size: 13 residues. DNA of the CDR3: TGTGCCAGTAGTATGTCCGACACCGGGGAGCTGTTTTTT. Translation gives CASSMSDTGELFF.

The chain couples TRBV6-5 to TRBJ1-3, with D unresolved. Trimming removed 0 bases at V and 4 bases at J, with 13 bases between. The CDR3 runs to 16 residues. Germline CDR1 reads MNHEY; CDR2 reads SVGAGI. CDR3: CASSYSSLAPGNTIYF. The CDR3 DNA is TGTGCCAGCAGTTACTCATCGTTGGCCCCAGGAAACACCATATATTTT.

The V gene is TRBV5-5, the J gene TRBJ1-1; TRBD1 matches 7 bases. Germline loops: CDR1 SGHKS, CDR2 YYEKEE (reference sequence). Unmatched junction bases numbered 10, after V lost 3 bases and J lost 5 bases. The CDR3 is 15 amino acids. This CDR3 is CASSYMTGSETEAFF. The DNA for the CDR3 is TGTGCCAGCAGCTATATGACAGGGTCGGAAACTGAAGCTTTCTTT. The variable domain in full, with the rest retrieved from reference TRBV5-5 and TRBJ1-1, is DAGVTQSPTHLIKTRGQQVTLRCSPISGHKSVSWYQQVLGQGPQFIFQYYEKEERGRGNFPDRFSARQFPNYSSELNVNALLLGDSALYLCASSYMTGSETEAFFGQGTRLTVV.

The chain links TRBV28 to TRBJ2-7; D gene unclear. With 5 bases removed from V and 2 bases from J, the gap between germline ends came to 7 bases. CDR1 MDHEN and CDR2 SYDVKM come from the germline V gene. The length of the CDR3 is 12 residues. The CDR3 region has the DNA TGTGCCAGCAGTGCCCGACCCTACGAGCAGTACTTC. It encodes CASSARPYEQYF.

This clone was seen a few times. The chain's CDR3 is CASSFGAGGGNEQFF. In DNA form, the CDR3 reads TGTGCCAGCAGCTTCGGGGCGGGAGGAGGAAATGAGCAGTTCTTC. The rearrangement uses TRBV7-3 and TRBJ2-1, with TRBD2 matching 8 bases. V lost 3 bases and J lost 7; bases outside the gene matches: 8. The V gene's germline CDR1 is SGHTA and CDR2 FQGTGA. This CDR3 spans 15 amino acids. The full variable domain, completed using reference TRBV7-3 and TRBJ2-1, is GAGVSQTPSNKVTEKGKYVELRCDPISGHTALYWYRQSLGQGPEFLIYFQGTGAADDSGLPNDRFFAVRPEGSVSTLKIQRTERGDSAVYLCASSFGAGGGNEQFFGPGTRLTVL.

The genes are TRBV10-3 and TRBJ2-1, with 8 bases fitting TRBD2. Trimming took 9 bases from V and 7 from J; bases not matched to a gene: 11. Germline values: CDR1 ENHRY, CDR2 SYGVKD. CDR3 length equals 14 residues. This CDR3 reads CAILRGGAGNEQFF. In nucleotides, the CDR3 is TGTGCCATTCTACGGGGGGGAGCTGGGAATGAGCAGTTCTTC.

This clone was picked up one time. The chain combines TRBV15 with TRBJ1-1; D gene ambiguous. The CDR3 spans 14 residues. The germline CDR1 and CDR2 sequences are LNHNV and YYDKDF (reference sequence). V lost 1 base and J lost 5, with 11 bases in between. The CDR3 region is CATSRAPGETEAFF. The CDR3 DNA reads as TGTGCCACCAGCAGAGCCCCCGGAGAAACTGAAGCTTTCTTT. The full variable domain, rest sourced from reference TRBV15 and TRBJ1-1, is DAMVIQNPRYQVTQFGKPVTLSCSQTLNHNVMYWYQQKSSQAPKLLFHYYDKDFNNEADTPDNFQSRRPNTSFCFLDIRSPGLGDTAMYLCATSRAPGETEAFFGQGTRLTVV.

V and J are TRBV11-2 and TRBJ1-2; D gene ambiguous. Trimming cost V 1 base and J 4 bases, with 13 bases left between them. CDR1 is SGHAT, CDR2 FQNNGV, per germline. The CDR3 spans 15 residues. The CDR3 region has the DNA TGTGCCAGCAGCTTAGGCGGCGGAGCTTCCTATGGCTACACCTTC. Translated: CASSLGGGASYGYTF.

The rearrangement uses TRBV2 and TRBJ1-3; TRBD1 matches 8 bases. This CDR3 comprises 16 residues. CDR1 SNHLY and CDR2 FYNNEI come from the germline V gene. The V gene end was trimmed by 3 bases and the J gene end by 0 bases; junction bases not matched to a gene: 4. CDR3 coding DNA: TGTGCCAGCAGTGAGGACAGGGTCTTCTCTGGAAACACCATATATTTT. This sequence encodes CASSEDRVFSGNTIYF.

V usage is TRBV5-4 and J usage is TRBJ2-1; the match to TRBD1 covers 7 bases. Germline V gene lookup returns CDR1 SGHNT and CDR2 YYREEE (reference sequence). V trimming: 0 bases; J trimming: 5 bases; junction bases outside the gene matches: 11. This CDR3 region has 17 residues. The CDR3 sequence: CASSLGPTGAVNNEQFF. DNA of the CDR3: TGTGCCAGCAGCTTGGGGCCCACAGGGGCAGTCAACAATGAGCAGTTCTTC.

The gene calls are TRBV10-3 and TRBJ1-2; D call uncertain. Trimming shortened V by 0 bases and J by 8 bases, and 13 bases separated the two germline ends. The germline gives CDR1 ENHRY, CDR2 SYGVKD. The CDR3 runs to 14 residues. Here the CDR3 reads CAISESAFTVGYTF. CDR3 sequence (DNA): TGTGCCATCAGTGAGTCGGCCTTTACCGTAGGCTACACCTTC.

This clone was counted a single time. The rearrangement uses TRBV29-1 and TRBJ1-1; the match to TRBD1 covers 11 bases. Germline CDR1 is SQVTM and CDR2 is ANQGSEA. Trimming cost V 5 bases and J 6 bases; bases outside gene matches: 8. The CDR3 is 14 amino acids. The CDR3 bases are TGCAGCGTTAATCCGGGACAGGGGGTATCTGAAGCTTTCTTT. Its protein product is CSVNPGQGVSEAFF.

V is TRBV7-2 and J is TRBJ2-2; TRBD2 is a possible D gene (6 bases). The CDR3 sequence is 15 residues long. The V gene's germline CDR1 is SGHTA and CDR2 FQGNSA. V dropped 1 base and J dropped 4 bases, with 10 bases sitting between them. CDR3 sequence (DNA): TGTGCCAGCAGCTTAGTCCCGGGAGTCACCGGGGAGCTGTTTTTT. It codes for CASSLVPGVTGELFF.

This chain's CDR3 is CAISELRISYEQYF. CDR3 nucleotides: TGTGCCATCAGTGAGTTAAGGATAAGCTACGAGCAGTACTTC. The chain couples TRBV10-3 to TRBJ2-7; D gene uncertain. There are 14 residues in the CDR3. V shed 1 base and J shed 3 bases, with 10 bases lying between them. Germline assignment: CDR1 ENHRY and CDR2 SYGVKD.

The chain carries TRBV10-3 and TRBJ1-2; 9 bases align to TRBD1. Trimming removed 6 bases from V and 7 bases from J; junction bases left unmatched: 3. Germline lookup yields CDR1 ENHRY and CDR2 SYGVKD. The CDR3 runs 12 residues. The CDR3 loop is CAISLDRGGYTF. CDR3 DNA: TGTGCCATCAGCCTGGACAGGGGTGGCTACACCTTC.

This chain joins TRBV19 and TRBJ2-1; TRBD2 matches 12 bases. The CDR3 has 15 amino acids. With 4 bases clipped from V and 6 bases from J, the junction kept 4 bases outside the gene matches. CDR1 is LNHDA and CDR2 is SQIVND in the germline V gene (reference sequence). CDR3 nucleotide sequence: TGTGCCAGTAGTAGGACTAGCGGGATAGTCAATGAGCAGTTCTTC. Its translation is CASSRTSGIVNEQFF.

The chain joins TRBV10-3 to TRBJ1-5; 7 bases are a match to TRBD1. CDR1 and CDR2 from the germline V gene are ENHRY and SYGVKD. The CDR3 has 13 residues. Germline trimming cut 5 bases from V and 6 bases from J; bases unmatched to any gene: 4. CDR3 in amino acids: CAISSGGSQPQHF. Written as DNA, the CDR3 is TGTGCCATCAGTTCAGGGGGGAGTCAGCCCCAGCATTTT.

This CDR3 reads CASSPGTGVYGYTF. In nucleotides, the CDR3 is TGTGCCAGCAGTCCCGGGACAGGGGTCTATGGCTACACCTTC. The chain carries TRBV28 and TRBJ1-2, with 10 nucleotides matching TRBD1. The CDR3 sequence is 14 residues long. Germline-derived CDR1 and CDR2 are MDHEN and SYDVKM. Losses at the gene ends were 5 bases for V and 4 bases for J; bases not matched to a gene: 4.